These T cell receptor beta chains were read from a single sample in a study of cytomegalovirus exposure and HLA in healthy donors. TCRdb keeps only in-frame clones here, not all; method: immunoSEQ multiplex PCR. The table records roughly 140,000 clones, approximately 78% of them present only once. The sequenced sample consisted of PBMCs. The receptors here all came from a man between 35 and 55 years old in good health and CMV-seropositive. The CDR3 runs from the conserved cysteine through the conserved F or W. D genes are given only for firm matches. For some rows the clone size is stated as once, few or many, or as a class when expanded; others skip it.

V gene: TRBV28; J gene: TRBJ1-1; D gene: -; clone size: -; CDR3 protein: CASSFYQGTEAFF; CDR3 DNA: TGTGCCAGCAGTTTTTACCAGGGGACTGAAGCTTTCTTT
V gene: TRBV7-3; J gene: TRBJ2-1; D gene: -; clone size: few; CDR3 protein: CASSTSDEQFF; CDR3 DNA: TGTGCCAGCAGCACTAGTGATGAGCAGTTCTTC
V gene: TRBV19; J gene: TRBJ1-5; D gene: TRBD1; clone size: -; CDR3 protein: CASRSIEWTGGGNQPQHF; CDR3 DNA: TGTGCCAGTAGATCTATTGAATGGACAGGGGGAGGGAATCAGCCCCAGCATTTT
V gene: TRBV19; J gene: TRBJ1-1; D gene: TRBD1; clone size: -; CDR3 protein: CASSLQGSNTEAFF; CDR3 DNA: TGTGCCAGTAGTTTACAGGGGTCGAACACTGAAGCTTTCTTT
V gene: TRBV4-1; J gene: TRBJ1-4; D gene: -; clone size: -; CDR3 protein: CASSQDPLGQGMDEKLFF; CDR3 DNA: TGCGCCAGCAGCCAAGATCCCCTTGGGCAGGGGATGGATGAAAAACTGTTTTTT
V gene: TRBV11-2; J gene: TRBJ1-1; D gene: -; clone size: -; CDR3 protein: CASSFLRENTEAFF; CDR3 DNA: TGTGCCAGCAGCTTTCTCAGGGAAAACACTGAAGCTTTCTTT
V gene: TRBV5-4; J gene: TRBJ1-1; D gene: -; clone size: few; CDR3 protein: CAIPLGTEAFF; CDR3 DNA: TGTGCCATCCCACTTGGCACTGAAGCTTTCTTT
V gene: TRBV19; J gene: TRBJ2-2; D gene: TRBD2; clone size: -; CDR3 protein: CASSIDPLAGVVGELFF; CDR3 DNA: TGTGCCAGTAGTATAGATCCTCTAGCGGGAGTTGTCGGGGAGCTGTTTTTT
V gene: TRBV7-9; J gene: TRBJ2-3; D gene: -; clone size: -; CDR3 protein: CSSSLFTDTQYF; CDR3 DNA: TGTTCCAGCAGCCTCTTCACAGATACGCAGTATTTT
V gene: TRBV7-2; J gene: TRBJ1-2; D gene: -; clone size: -; CDR3 protein: CASSLALEGAYGYTF; CDR3 DNA: TGTGCCAGCAGCTTAGCGCTAGAGGGCGCCTATGGCTACACCTTC
V gene: TRBV6-5; J gene: TRBJ2-7; D gene: -; clone size: -; CDR3 protein: CASSYRDTSYEQYF; CDR3 DNA: TGTGCCAGCAGCTATAGGGACACCTCCTACGAGCAGTACTTC
V gene: TRBV19; J gene: TRBJ1-5; D gene: TRBD1; clone size: -; CDR3 protein: CASSNYRGRGNQPQHF; CDR3 DNA: TGTGCCAGTAGCAACTACAGGGGAAGGGGCAATCAGCCCCAGCATTTT
V gene: TRBV19; J gene: TRBJ2-1; D gene: -; clone size: -; CDR3 protein: CASAGGDYYNEQFF; CDR3 DNA: TGTGCCAGTGCCGGGGGAGATTACTACAATGAGCAGTTCTTC
V gene: TRBV6-5; J gene: TRBJ2-1; D gene: -; clone size: -; CDR3 protein: CASSGGYSYNEQFF; CDR3 DNA: TGTGCCAGCAGCGGCGGGTACTCCTACAATGAGCAGTTCTTC
V gene: TRBV25-1; J gene: TRBJ2-1; D gene: TRBD1; clone size: -; CDR3 protein: CASSEAAGQVNNEQFF; CDR3 DNA: TGTGCCAGCAGTGAAGCCGCAGGACAGGTAAACAATGAGCAGTTCTTC
V gene: TRBV9; J gene: TRBJ2-2; D gene: -; clone size: -; CDR3 protein: CASSVLSGYTGELFF; CDR3 DNA: TGTGCCAGCAGCGTCCTGTCGGGATACACCGGGGAGCTGTTTTTT
V gene: TRBV9; J gene: TRBJ2-5; D gene: -; clone size: -; CDR3 protein: CASSVARGPRETQYF; CDR3 DNA: TGTGCCAGCAGCGTAGCCAGGGGTCCCCGGGAGACCCAGTACTTC
V gene: TRBV4-2; J gene: TRBJ2-7; D gene: TRBD2; clone size: once; CDR3 protein: CASSQSLAVSSYEQYF; CDR3 DNA: TGTGCCAGCAGCCAATCCCTAGCGGTGAGCTCCTACGAGCAGTACTTC
V gene: TRBV7-7; J gene: TRBJ2-5; D gene: -; clone size: -; CDR3 protein: CASSLAGSETQYF; CDR3 DNA: TGTGCCAGCAGCTTAGCGGGGAGTGAGACCCAGTACTTC
V gene: TRBV27; J gene: TRBJ2-3; D gene: TRBD2; clone size: few; CDR3 protein: CASSFEFSGSGADTQYF; CDR3 DNA: TGTGCCAGCAGTTTTGAGTTCAGCGGGAGTGGCGCAGATACGCAGTATTTT
V gene: TRBV7-8; J gene: TRBJ2-7; D gene: -; clone size: -; CDR3 protein: CASSLVAESSYEQYF; CDR3 DNA: TGTGCCAGCAGCTTAGTAGCAGAAAGCTCCTACGAGCAGTACTTC
V gene: TRBV19; J gene: TRBJ1-5; D gene: TRBD1; clone size: -; CDR3 protein: CASRTPWGQGNQPQHF; CDR3 DNA: TGTGCCAGTAGGACCCCCTGGGGACAGGGGAATCAGCCCCAGCATTTT
V gene: TRBV29-1; J gene: TRBJ1-2; D gene: -; clone size: -; CDR3 protein: CSVGGGSYGYTF; CDR3 DNA: TGCAGCGTGGGAGGCGGGTCCTATGGCTACACCTTC
V gene: TRBV7-3; J gene: TRBJ2-3; D gene: -; clone size: -; CDR3 protein: CASSLIGPDSGTDTQYF; CDR3 DNA: TGTGCCAGCAGCTTAATAGGTCCGGACTCAGGCACAGATACGCAGTATTTT
V gene: TRBV25-1; J gene: TRBJ1-4; D gene: -; clone size: -; CDR3 protein: CASSDFNEKLFF; CDR3 DNA: TGTGCCAGCAGTGACTTTAATGAAAAACTGTTTTTT